This TCR beta chain stems from a study of T cells after yellow fever vaccination. Points from the study as a whole: Researchers cautioned that FACS-sorted repertoires could harbor abundant clonotypes contaminating from the bulk population.

Turning to this clonotype: The antigen remains unidentified.

Conversion of TCR transcripts into cDNA relied on 5'RACE template switching, which added a universal primer site and UMIs. TCRdb fed the 5' RACE reads into MiXCR, producing one record per CDR3 protein. This table holds hundreds of thousands of distinct CDR3 sequences, about 13% found once. Trimming removed 6 bases at V and 4 bases at J, with 17 bases between. CDR1 and CDR2 from the germline V gene are MDHEN and SYDVKM. The CDR3 sequence is 15 residues long. Sequenced material: PBMCs, taken on the day of the yellow fever booster vaccination. This sequence originates from a man between 25 and 39 years old who received the YFV17D yellow fever vaccine. The V call is TRBV28, the J call TRBJ2-3, with a possible D match to TRBD2 (5 bases). The CDR3 bases are TGTGCCAGCAGATCTTCTCGGGGTGTCGCAGATACGCAGTATTTT. Its translation: CASRSSRGVADTQYF. The complete variable domain, with remaining parts taken from reference TRBV28 and TRBJ2-3, reads DVKVTQSSRYLVKRTGEKVFLECVQDMDHENMFWYRQDPGLGLRLIYFSYDVKMKEKGDIPEGYSVSREKKERFSLILESASTNQTSMYLCASRSSRGVADTQYFGPGTRLTVL.